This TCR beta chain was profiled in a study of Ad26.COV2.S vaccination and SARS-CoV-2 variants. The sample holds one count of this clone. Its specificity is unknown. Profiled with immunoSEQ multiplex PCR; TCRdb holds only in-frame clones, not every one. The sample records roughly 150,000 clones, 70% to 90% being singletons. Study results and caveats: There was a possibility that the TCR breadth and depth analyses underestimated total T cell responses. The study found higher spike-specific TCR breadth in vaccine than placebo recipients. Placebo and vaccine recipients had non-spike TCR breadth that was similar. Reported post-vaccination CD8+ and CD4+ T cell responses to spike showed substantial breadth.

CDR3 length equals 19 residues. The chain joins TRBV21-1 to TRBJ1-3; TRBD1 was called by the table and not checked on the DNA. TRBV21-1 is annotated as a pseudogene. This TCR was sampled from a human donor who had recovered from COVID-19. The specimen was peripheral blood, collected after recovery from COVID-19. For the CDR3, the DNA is TGTGCCAGCAGCACTAGTCGGCGGGACAGATACCTCTCTGGAAACACCATATATTTT. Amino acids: CASSTSRRDRYLSGNTIYF.